This T cell receptor (beta chain) is from a study of glioma-infiltrating T cells. Study-level points and caveats: Tissue-blood divergence was below expectation in non-neoplastic patients, above in gliomas.

Concerning this clonotype: Its antigen is not known. A much more abundant neighbour one base away suggests this may be a read error. This likely comes from a read error, as the CDR3 has no conserved phenylalanine or tryptophan at its end.

Amplification of TCR alpha and beta CDR3 regions from RNA used iRepertoire nested multiplex PCR. Input was about 95-400 ng of tissue mRNA or PBMC total RNA. MiXCR was run by TCRdb on the multiplex PCR reads, yielding one entry per CDR3 protein. Among roughly 190,000 distinct CDR3 sequences listed, approximately 30% were seen once. Trimming took 8 bases from V and 8 from J, leaving 19 bases between them. Per germline, CDR1 SQVTM and CDR2 ANQGSEA. The length of the CDR3 is 13 residues. This TCR was sampled from a human donor with low-grade glioma or glioblastoma, undergoing nonglioma brain surgery, or in good health (not recorded which). What was sequenced was glioma tissue, nonneoplastic brain tissue, or PBMCs (not recorded which). The chain carries TRBV29-1 and TRBJ2-1; TRBD2 might be the D (5 bases). The CDR3 spells CSTRVMRADEQFL. The CDR3 DNA sequence: TGCAGCACTCGGGTTATGAGGGCGGATGAGCAGTTCCTC.